The rows below give T cell receptor beta chains drawn from one sample of a study of blood T cell repertoires in COVID-19. Assay: immunoSEQ multiplex PCR; the TCRdb copy retains only in-frame clones and omits some. Among 50,000 to 80,000 clones, about 79% were seen once, and the ten largest hold around 5.9%. Sequenced sample: peripheral blood. The receptors stem from a woman aged 55-70 years with acute or convalescent COVID-19. Each CDR3 is given with its conserved first and last residue. D genes are given only for firm matches. Only some rows state a clone size, as once, few, many or a class for expanded clones.

>TRBV9|NA|TRBJ2-5|NA
TGTGCCAGCAGCGTAGGGCAGGGGCAAGCGACCCAGTACTTC
CASSVGQGQATQYF
>TRBV27|NA|TRBJ2-5|NA
TGTGCCAGCAGTTTTTCCTCCGGTGGGACCCAGTACTTC
CASSFSSGGTQYF
>TRBV7-3|NA|TRBJ1-1|TRBD1
TGTGCCAGCAGCGCCGCAGGGGGGAGCACTGAAGCTTTCTTT
CASSAAGGSTEAFF
>TRBV19|NA|TRBJ1-1|NA
TGTGCCAGTATCCGGGGGGCAGGGACTGAAGCTTTCTTT
CASIRGAGTEAFF
>TRBV27|NA|TRBJ1-4|NA
TGTGCCAGCAGGGACTGGAAGGGAACTAATGAAAAACTGTTTTTT
CASRDWKGTNEKLFF
>TRBV3-1/TRBV3-2|NA|TRBJ1-2|TRBD1
TGTGCCAGCAGCCTGGGGACAGGGGGATATGGCTACACCTTC
CASSLGTGGYGYTF
>TRBV5-1|NA|TRBJ1-1|TRBD1
TGCGCCAGCAGCATGGACAGGGTTGAAGCTTTCTTT
CASSMDRVEAFF
>TRBV5-4|NA|TRBJ1-2|NA
TGTGCCAGCAGCTTGGGTCAGGGGACGTTGAGAGACTATGGCTACACCTTC
CASSLGQGTLRDYGYTF
>TRBV12-3/TRBV12-4|NA|TRBJ1-2|NA
TGTGCCAGCAGTCGGACATCAGAAGGCTACACCTTC
CASSRTSEGYTF
>TRBV12-3/TRBV12-4|NA|TRBJ2-7|TRBD1
TGTGCCAGCACCCAACAGGGGGCATACGAGCAGTACTTC
CASTQQGAYEQYF
>TRBV7-7|NA|TRBJ1-6|NA
TGTGCCAGCAGCGGTTCTAATGGAGAGTTTCCAATTTCACCCCTCCACTTT
CASSGSNGEFPISPLHF
>TRBV10-3|NA|TRBJ1-1|NA
TGTGCCATCAGTGAGTCCAGGGGCAGGGAGATGAACACTGAAGCTTTCTTT
CAISESRGREMNTEAFF
>TRBV11-2|NA|TRBJ1-3|NA
TGTGCCAGCAGCTTACCGACTCTGAGCTCTGGAAACACCATATATTTT
CASSLPTLSSGNTIYF
>TRBV4-2|NA|TRBJ2-3|TRBD2
TGTGCCAGCAGCCAAGAAGGCCGGCGGGGGGGGGCAGATACGCAGTATTTT
CASSQEGRRGGADTQYF
>TRBV9|NA|TRBJ1-4|NA
TGTGCCAGCAGCCGAGAACAGGGACCGACAGAAAAACTGTTTTTT
CASSREQGPTEKLFF
>TRBV5-1|NA|TRBJ2-3|NA
TGCGCCAGCAGCTTGATCTCTATGACAGATACGCAGTATTTT
CASSLISMTDTQYF
>TRBV27|few|TRBJ1-5|TRBD1
TGTGCCAGCAGCAGGACAGGGGGCGGAGGTCAGCCCCAGCATTTT
CASSRTGGGGQPQHF
>TRBV5-4|NA|TRBJ2-3|TRBD1
TGTGCCAGCAGCTTGGGGAGGACAGGGGCACCAGATACGCAGTATTTT
CASSLGRTGAPDTQYF
>TRBV5-1|NA|TRBJ2-1|NA
TGCGCCAGCAGCTTGGGCCAGGGGTCCTACAATGAGCAGTTCTTC
CASSLGQGSYNEQFF
>TRBV7-9|once|TRBJ2-1|TRBD2
TGTGCCAGCAGCTTAGTACTAGCGGGGGCCCCCGAGCAGTTCTTC
CASSLVLAGAPEQFF
>TRBV14|NA|TRBJ2-7|NA
TGTGCCAGCAGCCAAGATAGGGGGGGCGAGCAGTACTTC
CASSQDRGGEQYF
>TRBV20-1|once|TRBJ1-1|NA
TGCAGTGCTCCGAGGGACACTGAAGCTTTCTTT
CSAPRDTEAFF
>TRBV6-5|NA|TRBJ2-7|NA
TGTGCCAGCAGTTACTGGACTGGTCCTACCTACGAGCAGTACTTC
CASSYWTGPTYEQYF
>TRBV9|NA|TRBJ2-6|NA
TGTGCCAGCAGCGTAGCCGCCGGGTTTGGGGCCAACGTCCTGACTTTC
CASSVAAGFGANVLTF
>TRBV6-5|once|TRBJ1-3|NA
TGTGCCAGCTTCCGCAGCTCTGGAAACACCATATATTTT
CASFRSSGNTIYF
>TRBV5-5|few|TRBJ1-1|NA
TGTGCCAGCAGCTCCGCGGAAACGACGGCGTCCTACACTGAAGCTTTCTTT
CASSSAETTASYTEAFF
>TRBV7-9|NA|TRBJ2-1|TRBD2
TGTGCCAGCAGATCGGGACTACAATACAATGAGCAGTTCTTC
CASRSGLQYNEQFF